The T cell receptor (beta chain) described here comes from a study of T cell responses to AZD1222 COVID-19 vaccine. Germline lookup yields CDR1 LGHNT and CDR2 FRNRAP. V lost 5 bases, J lost 14 bases, and 19 bases lay in between. There are 13 residues in the CDR3. The method was immunoSEQ multiplex PCR; TCRdb's version includes in-frame clones alone and lacks a portion of them. This table holds around 170,000 clones, approximately 86% found once. The chain uses TRBV12-5 and TRBJ2-1, with D perhaps assigned TRBD1 or TRBD2 (5 bases each). The receptor's source is an adult who received the AZD1222 COVID-19 vaccine. The sequencing used peripheral blood, collected 28 days after the second AZD1222 dose. CDR3 nucleotides: TGTGCTAGTGGTGGGGCTGCGTCCCCCGGGGAGTTCTTC. Protein sequence: CASGGAASPGEFF.